The following is a TCR beta chain sequence with its context. Its antigen is unknown. A fixed DNA input of about 350 ng was used per bulk PBMC sample. Sequencing was performed with immunoSEQ multiplex PCR; in TCRdb, only in-frame clones are kept and a portion is missing. This table has some 6,000 clones, approximately 84% appearing once. There are 14 residues in the CDR3. V dropped 7 bases and J dropped 2 bases, with 14 bases sitting between them. Germline V CDR1 and CDR2: LNHDA, SQIVND (reference sequence). Specified time point: week 3, after first cycle of checkpoint inhibitor. These data originate in a study of blood T cell dynamics during melanoma immunotherapy. Study-wide points: Whether repertoire-driving clones were melanoma-specific could not be determined.

The chain carries TRBV19 and TRBJ1-2, with unresolved D. The receptor was derived from a human donor with melanoma. This specimen consisted of blood, obtained from a patient treated with checkpoint blockade. The CDR3 is CASKLAGVNYGYTF. The CDR3 nucleotides read TGTGCCAGTAAGCTGGCAGGTGTAAACTATGGCTACACCTTC.